This T cell receptor beta chain was identified during a study of T cells in Graves' hyperthyroidism and ophthalmopathy. Study in general: The initial diagnosis was the point when peripheral blood was collected, ahead of any treatment.

Uncontrolled infection, other autoimmune disease, pregnancy or lactation excluded patients. Diagnostic assessment was based on clinical symptoms, serum thyroxine and TRAb, thyroid ultrasound and orbital computed tomography. PBMCs were derived from 7.5 to 10 ml fresh peripheral blood. CDR3 length: 15 amino acids. CDR1 and CDR2 (germline): MDHEN, SYDVKM. With V trimmed by 10 bases and J by 0 bases, 9 bases remained unmatched. This clonotype was recorded many times. Using RNA transcripts as the source, TCR beta CDR3 regions were amplified. RT-PCR in the first round (using the HTBI primer set) targeted the TCR CDR3. TCRdb used MiXCR to reprocess the multiplex PCR reads, holding one entry per CDR3 protein. The sample consists of some 270,000 distinct CDR3 sequences, 10% to 15% of them appearing once.

Sequencing used blood. V usage is TRBV28 and J usage is TRBJ2-7; TRBD2 agrees at 10 bases. The receptor's source is a young woman with Graves' hyperthyroidism that later progressed to Graves' ophthalmopathy. The DNA of the CDR3 is TGTGCCACCAAGGGACTAGCGACGAGCTCCTACGAGCAGTACTTC. Protein sequence: CATKGLATSSYEQYF.